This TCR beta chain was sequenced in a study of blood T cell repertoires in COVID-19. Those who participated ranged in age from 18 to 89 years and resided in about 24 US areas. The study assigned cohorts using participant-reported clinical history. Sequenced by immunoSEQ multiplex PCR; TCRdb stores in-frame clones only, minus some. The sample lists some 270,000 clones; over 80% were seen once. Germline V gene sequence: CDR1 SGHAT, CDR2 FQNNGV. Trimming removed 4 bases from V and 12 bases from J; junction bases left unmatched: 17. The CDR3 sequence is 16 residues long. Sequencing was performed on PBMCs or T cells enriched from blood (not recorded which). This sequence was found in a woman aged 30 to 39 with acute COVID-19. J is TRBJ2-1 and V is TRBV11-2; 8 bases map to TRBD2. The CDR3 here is CASSSFSPGLEEGQFF. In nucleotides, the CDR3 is TGTGCCAGCAGCTCCTTTTCTCCGGGACTAGAAGAGGGGCAGTTCTTC.